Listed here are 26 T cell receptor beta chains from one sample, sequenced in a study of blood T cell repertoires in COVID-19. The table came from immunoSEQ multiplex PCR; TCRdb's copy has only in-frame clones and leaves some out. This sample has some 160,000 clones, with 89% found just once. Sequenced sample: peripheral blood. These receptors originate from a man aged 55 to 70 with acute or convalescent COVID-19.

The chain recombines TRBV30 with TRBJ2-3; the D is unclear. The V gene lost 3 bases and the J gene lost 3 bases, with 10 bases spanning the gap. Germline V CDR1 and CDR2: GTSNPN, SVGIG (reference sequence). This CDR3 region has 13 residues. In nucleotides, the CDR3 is TGTGCCTGGAGAAACCTCGGTACAGATACGCAGTATTTT. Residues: CAWRNLGTDTQYF.

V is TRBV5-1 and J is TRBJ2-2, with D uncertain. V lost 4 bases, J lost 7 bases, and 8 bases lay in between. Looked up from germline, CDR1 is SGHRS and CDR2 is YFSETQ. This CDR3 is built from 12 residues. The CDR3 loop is CASSRSGGELFF. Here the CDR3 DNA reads TGCGCCAGCAGCCGGTCGGGCGGGGAGCTGTTTTTT.

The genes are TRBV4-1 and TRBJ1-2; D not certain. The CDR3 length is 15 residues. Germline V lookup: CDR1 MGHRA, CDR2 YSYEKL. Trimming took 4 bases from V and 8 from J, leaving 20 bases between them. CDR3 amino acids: CASSPTTLGLEGYTF. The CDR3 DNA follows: TGCGCCAGCAGCCCGACGACACTAGGGTTGGAAGGCTACACCTTC.

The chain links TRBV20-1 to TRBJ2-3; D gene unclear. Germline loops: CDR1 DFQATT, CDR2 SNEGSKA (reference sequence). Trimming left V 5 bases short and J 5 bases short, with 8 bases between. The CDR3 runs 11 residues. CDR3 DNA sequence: TGCAGTGCTCGAGGTCGAGATACGCAGTATTTT. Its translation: CSARGRDTQYF.

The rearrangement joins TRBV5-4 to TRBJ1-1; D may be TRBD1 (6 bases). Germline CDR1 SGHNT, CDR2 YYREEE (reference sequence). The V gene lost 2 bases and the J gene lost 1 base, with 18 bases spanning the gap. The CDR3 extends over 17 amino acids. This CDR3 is CASSLGGNRLENTEAFF. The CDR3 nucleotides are TGTGCCAGCAGCTTAGGGGGAAACAGGTTGGAGAACACTGAAGCTTTCTTT.

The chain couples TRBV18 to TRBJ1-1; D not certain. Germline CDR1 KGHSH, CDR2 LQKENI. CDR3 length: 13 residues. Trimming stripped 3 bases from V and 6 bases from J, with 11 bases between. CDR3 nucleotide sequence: TGTGCCAGCTCACCCGGGGTGGACTCTGAAGCTTTCTTT. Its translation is CASSPGVDSEAFF.

The CDR3 nucleotides read TGTGCCAGCAGCTCGGTACGCGGTCCAAATGAAAAACTGTTTTTT. Translating it yields CASSSVRGPNEKLFF. This rearrangement joins TRBV7-8 to TRBJ1-4, with no clear D. The CDR3 runs to 15 residues. Germline lookup yields CDR1 SGHVS and CDR2 FQNEAQ. The V end was cut by 4 bases, the J end by 5 bases, with 14 bases between.

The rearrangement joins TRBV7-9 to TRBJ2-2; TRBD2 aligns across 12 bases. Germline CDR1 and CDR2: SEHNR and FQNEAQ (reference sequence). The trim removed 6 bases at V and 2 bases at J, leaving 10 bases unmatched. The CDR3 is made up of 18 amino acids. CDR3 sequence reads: CASSQRTSGVINTGELFF. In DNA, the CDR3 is TGTGCCAGCAGTCAAAGGACTAGCGGGGTGATAAACACCGGGGAGCTGTTTTTT.

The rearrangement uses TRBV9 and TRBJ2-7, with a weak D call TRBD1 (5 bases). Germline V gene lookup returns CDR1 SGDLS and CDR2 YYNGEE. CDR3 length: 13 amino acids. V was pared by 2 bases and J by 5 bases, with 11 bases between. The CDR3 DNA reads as TGTGCCAGCAGCGTCGACAGTCCCCACGAGCAGTACTTC. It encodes CASSVDSPHEQYF. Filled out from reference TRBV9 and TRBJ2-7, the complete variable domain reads DSGVTQTPKHLITATGQRVTLRCSPRSGDLSVYWYQQSLDQGLQFLIQYYNGEERAKGNILERFSAQQFPDLHSELNLSSLELGDSALYFCASSVDSPHEQYFGPGTRLTVT.

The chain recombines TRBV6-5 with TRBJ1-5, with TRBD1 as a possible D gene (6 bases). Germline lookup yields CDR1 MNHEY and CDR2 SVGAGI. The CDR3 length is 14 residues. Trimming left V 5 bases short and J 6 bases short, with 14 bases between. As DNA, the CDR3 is TGTGCCAGCAGTCCTCTACAGGGATCTCAGCCCCAGCATTTT. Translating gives CASSPLQGSQPQHF.

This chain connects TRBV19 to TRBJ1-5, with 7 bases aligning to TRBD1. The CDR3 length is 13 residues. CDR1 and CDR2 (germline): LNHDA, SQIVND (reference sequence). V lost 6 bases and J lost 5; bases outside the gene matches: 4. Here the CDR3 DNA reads TGTGCCAGTAGCCGGGACAGAGATCAGCCCCAGCATTTT. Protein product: CASSRDRDQPQHF.

The CDR3 sequence: CASSISQGSYEQYF. For the CDR3, the DNA is TGTGCCAGTAGTATCAGCCAGGGTTCCTACGAGCAGTACTTC. This chain joins TRBV19 and TRBJ2-7, with a tentative D call TRBD1 (5 bases). The CDR3 sequence is 14 residues long. The germline V and J ends were trimmed by 3 bases and 1 base, with 10 bases remaining between them. CDR1 and CDR2 (germline): LNHDA, SQIVND (reference sequence).

The CDR3 reads CASSHRTGYDTQYF. The CDR3 bases are TGTGCCAGCAGCCACCGGACAGGGTACGATACGCAGTATTTT. This chain connects TRBV3-1 (or the pseudogene TRBV3-2) to TRBJ2-3, with 8 bases aligning to TRBD1. CDR1 is LGHDT, CDR2 YNNKEL, per germline (reference sequence). Trimming at V came to 3 bases and at J to 6 bases, leaving 5 bases not matched to a gene. This CDR3 comprises 14 residues.

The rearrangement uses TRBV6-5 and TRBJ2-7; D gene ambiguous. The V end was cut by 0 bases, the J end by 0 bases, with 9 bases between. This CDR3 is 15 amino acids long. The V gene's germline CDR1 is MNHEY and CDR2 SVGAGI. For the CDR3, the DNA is TGTGCCAGCAGTTACTCCCGGTCCTCCTCCTACGAGCAGTACTTC. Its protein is CASSYSRSSSYEQYF.

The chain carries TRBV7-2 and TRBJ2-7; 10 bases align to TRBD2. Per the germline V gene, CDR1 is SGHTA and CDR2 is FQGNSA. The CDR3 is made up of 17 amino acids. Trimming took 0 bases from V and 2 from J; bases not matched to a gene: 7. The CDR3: CASSLAPSSGRPYEQYF. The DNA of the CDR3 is TGTGCCAGCAGCTTAGCCCCGTCTAGCGGGAGACCCTACGAGCAGTACTTC.

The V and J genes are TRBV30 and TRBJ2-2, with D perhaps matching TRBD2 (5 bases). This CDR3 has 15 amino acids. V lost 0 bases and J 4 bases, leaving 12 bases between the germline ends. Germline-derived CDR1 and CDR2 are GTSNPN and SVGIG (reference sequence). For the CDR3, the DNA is TGTGCCTGGAGTGTAGCGGCGTGGTTCACCGGGGAGCTGTTTTTT. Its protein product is CAWSVAAWFTGELFF.

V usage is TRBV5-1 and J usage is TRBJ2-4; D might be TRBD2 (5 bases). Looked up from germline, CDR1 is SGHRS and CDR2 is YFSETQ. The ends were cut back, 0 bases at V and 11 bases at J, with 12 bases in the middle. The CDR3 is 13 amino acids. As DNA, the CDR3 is TGCGCCAGCAGCTTGGTTTCTAGCCCTGTTCAGTACTTC. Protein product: CASSLVSSPVQYF. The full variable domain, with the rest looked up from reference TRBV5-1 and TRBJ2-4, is KAGVTQTPRYLIKTRGQQVTLSCSPISGHRSVSWYQQTPGQGLQFLFEYFSETQRNKGNFPGRFSGRQFSNSRSEMNVSTLELGDSALYLCASSLVSSPVQYFGAGTRLSVL.

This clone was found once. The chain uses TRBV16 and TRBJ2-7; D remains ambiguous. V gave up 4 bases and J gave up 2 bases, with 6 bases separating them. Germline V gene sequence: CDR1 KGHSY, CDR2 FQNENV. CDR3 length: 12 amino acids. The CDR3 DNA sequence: TGTGCCAGCAGCCCCCTCCCCTACGAGCAGTACTTC. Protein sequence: CASSPLPYEQYF.

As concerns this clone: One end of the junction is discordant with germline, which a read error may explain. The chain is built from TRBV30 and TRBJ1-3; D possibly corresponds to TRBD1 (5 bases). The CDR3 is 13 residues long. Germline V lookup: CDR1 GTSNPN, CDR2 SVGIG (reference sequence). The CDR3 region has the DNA TGTGCCTGGAGGACAGACTCTGGATACACCATATATTTT. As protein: CAWRTDSGYTIYF. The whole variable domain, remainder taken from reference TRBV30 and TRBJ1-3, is SQTIHQWPATLVQPVGSPLSLECTVEGTSNPNLYWYRQAAGRGLQLLFYSVGIGQISSEVPQNLSASRPQDRQFILSSKKLLLSDSGFYLCAWRTDSGYTIYFGEGSWLTVV.

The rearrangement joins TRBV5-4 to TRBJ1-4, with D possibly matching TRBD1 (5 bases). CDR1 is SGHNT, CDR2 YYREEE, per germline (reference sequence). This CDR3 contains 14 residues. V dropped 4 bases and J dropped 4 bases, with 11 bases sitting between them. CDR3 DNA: TGTGCCAGCAGCCCGATCGGACATAATGAAAAACTGTTTTTT. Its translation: CASSPIGHNEKLFF.

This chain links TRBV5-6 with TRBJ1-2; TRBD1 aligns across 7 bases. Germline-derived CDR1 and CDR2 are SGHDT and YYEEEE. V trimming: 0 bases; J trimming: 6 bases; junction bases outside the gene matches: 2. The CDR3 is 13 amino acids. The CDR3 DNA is TGTGCCAGCAGCTTGGTCAGGGGGAATGGCTACACCTTC. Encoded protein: CASSLVRGNGYTF.

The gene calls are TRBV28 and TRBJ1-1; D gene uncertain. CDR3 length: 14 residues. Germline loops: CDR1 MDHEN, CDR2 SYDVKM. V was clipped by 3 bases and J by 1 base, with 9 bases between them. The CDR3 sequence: CASSLVQSNTEAFF. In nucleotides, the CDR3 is TGTGCCAGCAGTTTGGTACAATCGAACACTGAAGCTTTCTTT.

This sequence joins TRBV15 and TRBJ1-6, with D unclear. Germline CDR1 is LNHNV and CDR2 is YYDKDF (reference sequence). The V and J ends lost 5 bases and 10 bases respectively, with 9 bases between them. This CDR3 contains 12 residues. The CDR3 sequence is CATSLIRSPLHF. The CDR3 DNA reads TGTGCCACCAGCCTCATTCGGTCACCCCTCCACTTT.

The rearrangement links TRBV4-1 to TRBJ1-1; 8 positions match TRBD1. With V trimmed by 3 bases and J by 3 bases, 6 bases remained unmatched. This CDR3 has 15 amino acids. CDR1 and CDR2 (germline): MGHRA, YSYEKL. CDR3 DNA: TGCGCCAGCAGCCACCGGACAGGGCAGTACACTGAAGCTTTCTTT. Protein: CASSHRTGQYTEAFF.

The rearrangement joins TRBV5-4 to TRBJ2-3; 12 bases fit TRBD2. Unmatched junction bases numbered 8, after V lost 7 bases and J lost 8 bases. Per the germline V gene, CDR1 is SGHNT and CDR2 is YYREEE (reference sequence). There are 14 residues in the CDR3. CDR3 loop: CASSSGGEQGTQYF. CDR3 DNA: TGTGCCAGCTCTAGCGGGGGGGAACAGGGTACGCAGTATTTT.

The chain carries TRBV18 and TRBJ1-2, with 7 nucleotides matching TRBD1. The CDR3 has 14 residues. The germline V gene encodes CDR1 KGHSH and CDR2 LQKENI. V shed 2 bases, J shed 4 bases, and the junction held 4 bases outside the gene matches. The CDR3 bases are TGTGCCAGCTCACCAGAGGGGGCGGGCTATGGCTACACCTTC. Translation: CASSPEGAGYGYTF.